These 2 T cell receptor beta chains came from one sample sequenced in a study of T cells after yellow fever vaccination. TCRdb called the 5' RACE reads again in MiXCR, with one record for every CDR3 protein. The sample contains about 340,000 distinct CDR3 sequences, roughly an eighth of which appear only once. The starting material was CD4+ T cells sorted from PBMCs, obtained 15 days after the yellow fever booster vaccination. These receptors were collected from a man younger than 35 who received the YFV17D yellow fever vaccine.

The chain employs TRBV6-6 and TRBJ1-6, with 8 bases that match TRBD1. CDR1 and CDR2 (germline): MNHNY, SVGAGI (reference sequence). The CDR3 totals 16 residues. Unmatched junction bases numbered 12, after V lost 4 bases and J lost 10 bases. CDR3 loop: CASSFAGGGGSSPLHF. The CDR3 region has the DNA TGTGCCAGCAGTTTCGCAGGGGGCGGCGGATCCTCACCCCTCCACTTT.

There are a few counts of this clonotype. The chain carries TRBV6-2 or TRBV6-3 and TRBJ1-5, with D unresolved. The CDR3 runs 14 residues. Germline CDR1 MNHEY, CDR2 SVGEGT. Trimming shortened V by 7 bases and J by 2 bases, and 12 bases separated the two germline ends. The CDR3 here is CASTKALGNQPQHF. The CDR3 DNA follows: TGTGCCAGCACTAAGGCGTTGGGCAATCAGCCCCAGCATTTT.